Listed here are 27 T cell receptor beta chains from one sample, sequenced in a study of cytomegalovirus exposure and HLA in healthy donors. The primer mix had 60 Vbeta and 13 Jbeta primers. The assay was immunoSEQ multiplex PCR, and TCRdb's table has in-frame clones only and misses some. The sample lists some 200,000 clones, approximately 70% occurring once. The sequenced sample was PBMCs. The receptor set was obtained from a man aged 40-55 years in good health and CMV-seropositive.

The chain combines TRBV11-3 with TRBJ1-6; the match to TRBD1 covers 12 bases. There are 20 residues in the CDR3. The V segment lost 2 bases and the J segment 0 bases; nucleotides outside the gene matches: 8. CDR1 and CDR2 (germline): SGHNT, YENEEA. The CDR3 spells CASSLPGTGGPFSYNSPLHF. The CDR3 DNA reads TGTGCCAGCAGCTTACCCGGGACAGGGGGCCCCTTCTCCTATAATTCACCCCTCCACTTT.

This chain connects TRBV6-1 to TRBJ1-2; a weak D match, TRBD1 (5 bases). Germline CDR1 reads MNHNS; CDR2 reads SASEGT. Trimming removed 0 bases at V and 0 bases at J, with 14 bases between. The CDR3 has 17 residues. The CDR3 sequence: CASSEAAGVRANYGYTF. DNA for the CDR3: TGTGCCAGCAGTGAAGCGGCGGGGGTAAGAGCTAACTATGGCTACACCTTC.

The chain couples TRBV4-3 to TRBJ2-3, with D possibly being TRBD1 (9 bases). Between the trimmed V and J ends, which lost 4 bases and 3 bases, there was a span of 17 bases. CDR1 and CDR2 (germline): LGHNA, YSLEER. The CDR3 is 16 residues long. In DNA, the CDR3 is TGCGCCAGCAGCCTCGGGGGGGGACAGGGAACAGATACGCAGTATTTT. Translated, it gives CASSLGGGQGTDTQYF.

This rearrangement joins TRBV6-1 to TRBJ1-2, with unresolved D. The CDR3 totals 13 residues. Germline V gives CDR1 MNHNS, CDR2 SASEGT. V lost 2 bases to trimming and J lost 8 bases, with 12 bases between them. Written as DNA, the CDR3 is TGTGCCAGCAGTGAAAGTGGTCCGGAGGGCTACACCTTC. Translated, it gives CASSESGPEGYTF.

This chain connects TRBV7-9 to TRBJ2-3, with D perhaps TRBD2 (6 bases). Trimming shortened V by 3 bases and J by 1 base, and 17 bases separated the two germline ends. The CDR3 extends over 17 amino acids. The V gene's germline CDR1 is SEHNR and CDR2 FQNEAQ (reference sequence). For the CDR3, the DNA is TGTGCCAGCAGCTTCACCCGGACGGGGGAGGGCACAGATACGCAGTATTTT. Protein sequence: CASSFTRTGEGTDTQYF.

There are a few counts of this clone. DNA of the CDR3: TGTGCCAGTAGTGTAAATACAGGGGATACGCCAGATACGCAGTATTTT. Protein product: CASSVNTGDTPDTQYF. The rearrangement links TRBV19 to TRBJ2-3, with 7 bases aligning to TRBD1. The germline V gene encodes CDR1 LNHDA and CDR2 SQIVND (reference sequence). The CDR3 is made up of 16 amino acids. V shed 5 bases, J shed 4 bases, and the junction held 12 bases outside the gene matches.

The chain combines TRBV7-6 with TRBJ2-5; 8 positions agree with TRBD1. Germline loops: CDR1 SGHVS, CDR2 FNYEAQ. The CDR3 runs 14 residues. V lost 11 bases, J lost 4 bases, and 12 bases stayed unmatched. Here the CDR3 reads CALGGQGMGETQYF. CDR3 DNA sequence: TGTGCCTTAGGAGGACAGGGAATGGGAGAGACCCAGTACTTC. The variable domain in full, completed from reference TRBV7-6 and TRBJ2-5, reads GAGVSQSPRYKVTKRGQDVALRCDPISGHVSLYWYRQALGQGPEFLTYFNYEAQQDKSGLPNDRFSAERPEGSISTLTIQRTEQRDSAMYRCALGGQGMGETQYFGPGTRLLVL.

The chain employs TRBV28 and TRBJ1-4; D is uncertain. This CDR3 has 15 residues. Deletions cut 4 bases from V and 1 base from J, with 10 bases between. Germline CDR1 and CDR2: MDHEN and SYDVKM. CDR3 DNA sequence: TGTGCCAGCAGTTCAGACCGGGTAACTAATGAAAAACTGTTTTTT. Encoded protein: CASSSDRVTNEKLFF.

This clone appeared a few times. This rearrangement joins TRBV6-1 to TRBJ2-7, with TRBD1 matching 7 bases. The CDR3 has 15 amino acids. Looked up from germline, CDR1 is MNHNS and CDR2 is SASEGT. Trimming cost V 1 base and J 5 bases; bases outside gene matches: 8. The CDR3 spells CASSEEGRGINEQYF. CDR3 DNA: TGTGCCAGCAGTGAAGAAGGCAGGGGGATCAACGAGCAGTACTTC.

The rearrangement uses TRBV7-9 and TRBJ1-1; D might be TRBD1 (5 bases). This CDR3 spans 15 amino acids. Trimming shortened V by 5 bases and J by 1 base, and 14 bases separated the two germline ends. CDR1 is SEHNR and CDR2 is FQNEAQ in the germline V gene (reference sequence). As DNA, the CDR3 is TGTGCCAGCAGCCGGCCAGGGCTTGGGAACACTGAAGCTTTCTTT. This translates into CASSRPGLGNTEAFF.

This chain joins TRBV5-4 and TRBJ2-3; the match to TRBD1 covers 9 bases. Germline-derived CDR1 and CDR2 are SGHNT and YYREEE (reference sequence). This CDR3 region has 15 residues. With V trimmed by 3 bases and J by 6 bases, 8 bases remained unmatched. The CDR3 is CASSWGGTGIDTQYF. The CDR3 coding sequence is TGTGCCAGCAGCTGGGGAGGGACAGGGATTGATACGCAGTATTTT.

The chain links TRBV2 to TRBJ1-4, with TRBD1 matching 11 bases. The CDR3 is 16 residues long. J lost 2 bases, V lost 7 bases, and 6 bases had no gene match. Germline V gene data show CDR1 as SNHLY and CDR2 as FYNNEI. The CDR3 loop is CASTRDRGRTNEKLFF. Here the CDR3 DNA reads TGTGCCAGCACCCGGGACAGGGGGAGGACTAATGAAAAACTGTTTTTT.

This clone was seen just once. Here the CDR3 DNA reads TGTGCCACCAGCAGAGAGAGGGGGAACACAGATACGCAGTATTTT. It translates to CATSRERGNTDTQYF. V and J are TRBV15 and TRBJ2-3, with D perhaps matching TRBD1 (6 bases). This CDR3 has 15 amino acids. Germline CDR1 reads LNHNV; CDR2 reads YYDKDF (reference sequence). V lost 0 bases and J lost 2, with 9 bases in between.

The chain has TRBV19 and TRBJ2-1; 10 bases match TRBD2. Trimming cost V 8 bases and J 5 bases; bases outside gene matches: 6. Germline assignment: CDR1 LNHDA and CDR2 SQIVND (reference sequence). The CDR3 runs to 14 residues. The CDR3 is CASFSGGPHNEQFF. DNA of the CDR3: TGTGCCAGTTTTAGCGGGGGGCCTCACAATGAGCAGTTCTTC.

The rearrangement uses TRBV6-5 and TRBJ1-1, with D perhaps matching TRBD1 (5 bases). With 8 bases removed from V and 0 bases from J, the gap between germline ends came to 13 bases. The CDR3 has 14 residues. Per germline, CDR1 MNHEY and CDR2 SVGAGI. The CDR3 is CASAGGELNTEAFF. CDR3 DNA: TGTGCCAGCGCGGGGGGTGAATTGAACACTGAAGCTTTCTTT.

The chain recombines TRBV6-5 with TRBJ2-3; weak D call: TRBD1 (5 bases). Trimming removed 6 bases at V and 3 bases at J, with 13 bases between. The CDR3 is 14 amino acids. Germline CDR1 MNHEY, CDR2 SVGAGI. The CDR3 DNA sequence: TGTGCCAGCAGCTCCAGGGTTCGGACAGATACGCAGTATTTT. Its protein product is CASSSRVRTDTQYF.

The rearrangement uses TRBV4-1 and TRBJ2-5; TRBD1 matches 9 bases. This CDR3 has 13 residues. The V gene end was trimmed by 10 bases and the J gene end by 3 bases; junction bases not matched to a gene: 6. Germline loops: CDR1 MGHRA, CDR2 YSYEKL. CDR3 in DNA: TGCGCCAACAGGAGGGACAGGGAAGAGACCCAGTACTTC. Translated: CANRRDREETQYF.

This chain connects TRBV2 to TRBJ1-1; possible D gene TRBD1, 5 bases. The CDR3 covers 13 residues. V was shortened by 3 bases and J by 10 bases, with 15 bases between the two germline ends. Germline assignment: CDR1 SNHLY and CDR2 FYNNEI. DNA for the CDR3: TGTGCCAGCAGTGAGGTGGGGCCCGCCCCAGCTTTCTTT. Translation gives CASSEVGPAPAFF.

This clone was seen a handful of times. V gene TRBV4-1 combines with J gene TRBJ1-5, with a possible D match to TRBD1 (6 bases). V gave up 4 bases and J gave up 3 bases, with 13 bases separating them. The CDR3 totals 15 residues. CDR1 and CDR2 from the germline V gene are MGHRA and YSYEKL. The CDR3 sequence: CASSPRTGTNQPQHF. In nucleotides, the CDR3 is TGCGCCAGCAGCCCCCGAACAGGGACCAATCAGCCCCAGCATTTT.

This rearrangement joins TRBV6-5 to TRBJ1-1, with D possibly matching TRBD1 (5 bases). The CDR3 has 15 residues. Per germline, CDR1 MNHEY and CDR2 SVGAGI. Trimming took off 10 bases at V and 0 bases at J, with 18 bases between the two ends. The CDR3 DNA sequence: TGTGCCACAGCTCAATCCGAGACAGTGAACACTGAAGCTTTCTTT. Amino acid sequence: CATAQSETVNTEAFF.

V is TRBV18 and J is TRBJ1-4; possible D gene TRBD1, 5 bases. This CDR3 spans 14 amino acids. Germline-derived CDR1 and CDR2 are KGHSH and LQKENI. Trimming pared 5 bases from V and 0 bases from J, leaving 7 bases between. The CDR3 region has the DNA TGTGCCAGCTCATGGGGGGCAACTAATGAAAAACTGTTTTTT. Its translation: CASSWGATNEKLFF.

This clone was detected only a few times. The junction does not match germline at one end; this may be a read error. The chain is built from TRBV7-9 and TRBJ2-2; D ambiguous. This CDR3 has 14 amino acids. Per the germline V gene, CDR1 is SEHNR and CDR2 is FQNEAQ (reference sequence). The CDR3, as DNA: TGTTCCAGCAGCCTTAGCCCTCTCGGCGGGGAGCTGTTTTTT. The encoded protein is CSSSLSPLGGELFF.

This clone has just a few counts. The J gene is TRBJ2-7, the V gene TRBV5-8, with TRBD2 as a possible D gene (8 bases). The germline gives CDR1 SGHTS, CDR2 YDEGEE. With 6 bases removed from V and 2 bases from J, the gap between germline ends came to 18 bases. The CDR3 length is 15 residues. The CDR3 DNA is TGTGCCAGCACCCGGGGGGGAGGGGGCACCTACGAGCAGTACTTC. Its protein product is CASTRGGGGTYEQYF.

There are a few counts of this clone. The rearrangement uses TRBV7-2 and TRBJ1-2; D not resolved. CDR1 and CDR2 from the germline V gene are SGHTA and FQGNSA. This CDR3 spans 13 amino acids. V lost 1 base, J lost 4 bases, and 7 bases lay in between. CDR3 loop: CASSLEGGYGYTF. The CDR3 DNA sequence: TGTGCCAGCAGCTTAGAGGGAGGCTATGGCTACACCTTC.

The rearrangement joins TRBV15 to TRBJ1-1; a possible D gene is TRBD1 (5 bases). The CDR3 has 14 amino acids. V was cut by 9 bases and J by 3 bases, with 17 bases left in between. Germline CDR1 is LNHNV and CDR2 is YYDKDF (reference sequence). As DNA, the CDR3 is TGTGCCACTCAAGGCGGGGGATGGGACACTGAAGCTTTCTTT. Its protein product is CATQGGGWDTEAFF. Combining the CDR3 with reference TRBV15 and TRBJ1-1 gives the whole variable domain DAMVIQNPRYQVTQFGKPVTLSCSQTLNHNVMYWYQQKSSQAPKLLFHYYDKDFNNEADTPDNFQSRRPNTSFCFLDIRSPGLGDTAMYLCATQGGGWDTEAFFGQGTRLTVV.

This chain links TRBV19 with TRBJ1-2, with a tentative D call TRBD1 (5 bases). In germline, CDR1 is LNHDA, CDR2 SQIVND (reference sequence). CDR3 size: 14 residues. V shed 4 bases and J shed 2 bases, with 11 bases lying between them. The CDR3 DNA sequence: TGTGCCAGTAGTAGCAGTGGGGGGAACTATGGCTACACCTTC. It translates to CASSSSGGNYGYTF.

V and J are TRBV2 and TRBJ2-5, with TRBD1 matching 9 bases. Germline V gene sequence: CDR1 SNHLY, CDR2 FYNNEI. CDR3 length: 15 residues. With 6 bases clipped from V and 4 bases from J, the junction kept 9 bases outside the gene matches. CDR3 sequence reads: CASRNRGQGAETQYF. As DNA, the CDR3 is TGTGCCAGCAGGAACAGGGGGCAAGGGGCAGAGACCCAGTACTTC. Looking up the rest from reference TRBV2 and TRBJ2-5 gives the full variable domain: EPEVTQTPSHQVTQMGQEVILRCVPISNHLYFYWYRQILGQKVEFLVSFYNNEISEKSEIFDDQFSVERPDGSNFTLKIRSTKLEDSAMYFCASRNRGQGAETQYFGPGTRLLVL.